The next 24 T cell receptor beta chains were all read from a single sample in a study of T cell responses to AZD1222 COVID-19 vaccine. Sequencing was performed with immunoSEQ multiplex PCR; in TCRdb, only in-frame clones are kept and a portion is missing. Found here are about 120,000 clones, approximately 86% of them singletons; the top ten hold over 2.5%. This material consisted of peripheral blood, taken 28 days after the second AZD1222 dose. The receptor source for this set is an adult who received the AZD1222 COVID-19 vaccine.

The genes are TRBV11-3 and TRBJ2-7; no reliable D call. The CDR3 runs 13 residues. V lost 1 base and J lost 3, with 7 bases in between. CDR1 is SGHNT, CDR2 YENEEA, per germline. The CDR3 nucleotides read TGTGCCAGCAGCTTAGTATGGGACTACGAGCAGTACTTC. Its translation is CASSLVWDYEQYF. Drawing the rest from reference TRBV11-3 and TRBJ2-7, the complete variable domain is EAGVVQSPRYKIIEKKQPVAFWCNPISGHNTLYWYLQNLGQGPELLIRYENEEAVDDSQLPKDRFSAERLKGVDSTLKIQPAELGDSAVYLCASSLVWDYEQYFGPGTRLTVT.

This rearrangement joins TRBV19 to TRBJ2-7; D possibly corresponds to TRBD1 (6 bases). V lost 8 bases and J 7 bases, leaving 12 bases between the germline ends. Germline-derived CDR1 and CDR2 are LNHDA and SQIVND (reference sequence). The CDR3 has 11 residues. CDR3 nucleotide sequence: TGTGCCAGTTTAGTAGGGGGTGAGCAGTACTTC. Protein sequence: CASLVGGEQYF.

The rearrangement uses TRBV20-1 and TRBJ2-3; no firm D call. Germline CDR1 reads DFQATT; CDR2 reads SNEGSKA (reference sequence). Trimming pared 3 bases from V and 2 bases from J, leaving 0 bases between. The CDR3 length is 10 residues. This chain's CDR3 is CSASTDTQYF. The CDR3 bases are TGCAGTGCTAGCACAGATACGCAGTATTTT.

The rearrangement links TRBV15 to TRBJ1-2; D unresolved. Trimming removed 0 bases from V and 2 bases from J, with 4 bases in between. The CDR3 runs to 13 residues. Germline V gene data show CDR1 as LNHNV and CDR2 as YYDKDF (reference sequence). The CDR3 DNA reads TGTGCCACCAGCAGAGACGCCAACTATGGCTACACCTTC. Amino acids: CATSRDANYGYTF.

The V and J genes are TRBV11-3 and TRBJ2-5; 10 bases line up with TRBD2. Germline CDR1 and CDR2: SGHNT and YENEEA. After removal of 0 bases from V and 3 bases from J, the junction contained 10 bases not matched to a gene. CDR3 size: 18 residues. The chain's CDR3 is CASSLESGGTSGEETQYF. The CDR3 DNA follows: TGTGCCAGCAGCTTAGAGTCCGGAGGAACTAGCGGGGAAGAGACCCAGTACTTC.

A single count supports this clone. The chain employs TRBV5-4 and TRBJ2-7; tentatively, D is TRBD2 (6 bases). The CDR3 consists of 14 residues. With 4 bases removed from V and 2 bases from J, the gap between germline ends came to 13 bases. CDR1 and CDR2 (germline): SGHNT, YYREEE (reference sequence). In nucleotides, the CDR3 is TGTGCCAGCAGCCTTACGGGACTGACCTACGAGCAGTACTTC. Residues: CASSLTGLTYEQYF.

The chain carries TRBV4-2 and TRBJ2-3; TRBD1 matches at 9 bases. This CDR3 spans 15 amino acids. V dropped 2 bases and J dropped 8; count of bases not matched to a gene: 8. Germline V gives CDR1 LGHNA, CDR2 YNFKEQ. CDR3 sequence reads: CASSQTGTGKGTQYF. CDR3 coding DNA: TGTGCCAGCAGCCAAACCGGGACAGGGAAAGGTACGCAGTATTTT.

The chain links TRBV9 to TRBJ2-7; no firm D call. CDR3 length equals 13 residues. V gave up 3 bases and J gave up 4 bases, with 11 bases separating them. Germline CDR1 and CDR2: SGDLS and YYNGEE. The CDR3 DNA sequence: TGTGCCAGCAGCGGAGACTGGGCGTACGAGCAGTACTTC. Its translation: CASSGDWAYEQYF.

CDR3 region: CASSLEQGAVGNTIYF. Written as DNA, the CDR3 is TGCGCCAGCAGCTTGGAACAGGGGGCAGTTGGAAACACCATATATTTT. This sequence joins TRBV5-1 and TRBJ1-3; 9 bases align to TRBD1. J gave up 3 bases and V 0 bases, and 4 bases lay outside the gene matches. This CDR3 comprises 16 residues. Germline CDR1 SGHRS, CDR2 YFSETQ.

The rearrangement links TRBV7-2 to TRBJ2-7, with D unresolved. This CDR3 spans 14 amino acids. The ends were cut back, 1 base at V and 1 base at J, with 8 bases in the middle. CDR1 and CDR2 from the germline V gene are SGHTA and FQGNSA. The CDR3 sequence is CASSLDGLSYEQYF. The CDR3 coding sequence is TGTGCCAGCAGCTTAGATGGCCTTTCCTACGAGCAGTACTTC.

The V and J genes are TRBV5-3 and TRBJ2-3; a possible D gene is TRBD1 (5 bases). TRBV5-3 is marked as an open reading frame, function uncertain. This CDR3 has 13 residues. V gave up 5 bases and J gave up 2 bases, with 9 bases separating them. The CDR3 region has the DNA TGTGCCAGAAGAAAGGACATCACAGATACGCAGTATTTT. It translates to CARRKDITDTQYF.

The V and J genes are TRBV15 and TRBJ1-5; the match to TRBD1 covers 9 bases. The ends lost 1 base at V and 0 bases at J; junction bases unmatched: 7. CDR1 LNHNV and CDR2 YYDKDF come from the germline V gene (reference sequence). This CDR3 spans 18 amino acids. CDR3 nucleotides: TGTGCCACCAGCAGAGGTGGACAGGGGACGAATAGCAATCAGCCCCAGCATTTT. Its translation: CATSRGGQGTNSNQPQHF. The variable domain in full, completed from reference TRBV15 and TRBJ1-5, reads DAMVIQNPRYQVTQFGKPVTLSCSQTLNHNVMYWYQQKSSQAPKLLFHYYDKDFNNEADTPDNFQSRRPNTSFCFLDIRSPGLGDTAMYLCATSRGGQGTNSNQPQHFGDGTRLSIL.

This clone was observed a single time. The V gene is TRBV2, the J gene TRBJ2-2, with a possible D match to TRBD1 (6 bases). Germline CDR1 reads SNHLY; CDR2 reads FYNNEI. The CDR3 runs to 16 residues. V lost 6 bases, J lost 7 bases, and 21 bases lay in between. The DNA of the CDR3 is TGTGCCAGCAGGACGGGATCGGGGCAGGGGATCGGGGAGCTGTTTTTT. Translation gives CASRTGSGQGIGELFF.

The chain joins TRBV5-4 to TRBJ2-7, with 9 bases identical to TRBD1. Germline CDR1 and CDR2: SGHNT and YYREEE (reference sequence). The junction had 2 bases not matched to a gene; V was cut back by 4 bases and J by 3 bases. The CDR3 covers 13 residues. The CDR3 loop is CASSVDRGYEQYF. CDR3 in DNA: TGTGCCAGCAGCGTGGACAGGGGCTACGAGCAGTACTTC.

The chain uses TRBV19 and TRBJ2-3; D possibly corresponds to TRBD1 (6 bases). The CDR3 covers 13 residues. Germline lookup yields CDR1 LNHDA and CDR2 SQIVND (reference sequence). Trimming left V 2 bases short and J 9 bases short, with 12 bases between. The CDR3 coding sequence is TGTGCCAGTAGTATATCCAGGGGTTCCACGCAGTATTTT. Translation: CASSISRGSTQYF.

This clone showed up just once. This chain joins TRBV11-2 and TRBJ1-1; TRBD1 agrees at 9 bases. The CDR3 is 17 amino acids. Germline loops: CDR1 SGHAT, CDR2 FQNNGV. V was clipped by 2 bases and J by 0 bases; unmatched bases: 7. CDR3 sequence: CASSLMRTGVLNTEAFF. The CDR3 region has the DNA TGTGCCAGCAGCTTAATGCGGACAGGGGTTTTGAACACTGAAGCTTTCTTT.

This chain connects TRBV29-1 to TRBJ2-7; D possibly corresponds to TRBD1 (6 bases). Looked up from germline, CDR1 is SQVTM and CDR2 is ANQGSEA. Between the trimmed V and J ends, which lost 6 bases and 5 bases, there was a span of 14 bases. The CDR3 extends over 12 amino acids. The CDR3 protein is CSVSPTGHEQYF. CDR3 bases: TGCAGCGTGAGTCCGACAGGTCACGAGCAGTACTTC.

This CDR3 reads CASSLDGYSNQPQHF. As DNA, the CDR3 is TGTGCCAGCAGCCTCGACGGTTATAGCAATCAGCCCCAGCATTTT. The chain combines TRBV3-1 (or the pseudogene TRBV3-2) with TRBJ1-5; D uncertain. The V gene's germline CDR1 is LGHDT and CDR2 YNNKEL (reference sequence). The CDR3 runs to 15 residues. V was shortened by 4 bases and J by 0 bases, with 10 bases between the two germline ends.

The V call is TRBV6-5, the J call TRBJ1-1; D call uncertain. Germline CDR1 and CDR2: MNHEY and SVGAGI. This CDR3 spans 14 amino acids. Trimming took off 4 bases at V and 1 base at J, with 10 bases between the two ends. CDR3 in amino acids: CASSSMQKNTEAFF. The CDR3 region has the DNA TGTGCCAGCAGTTCCATGCAGAAGAACACTGAAGCTTTCTTT.

The gene calls are TRBV28 and TRBJ1-2; D gene ambiguous. There are 11 residues in the CDR3. The germline V gene encodes CDR1 MDHEN and CDR2 SYDVKM. The V gene lost 8 bases and the J gene lost 14 bases, with 18 bases spanning the gap. The CDR3 coding sequence is TGTGCCAGCGGGCTCGGAAGGTCTCAGACCTTC. This codes for CASGLGRSQTF.

The chain carries TRBV10-3 and TRBJ2-7; 9 positions match TRBD1. The CDR3 consists of 14 residues. The V and J ends lost 4 bases and 5 bases, in that order; junction bases with no gene match: 6. Germline values: CDR1 ENHRY, CDR2 SYGVKD. The CDR3 region is CAISVGQGSDEQYF. CDR3 sequence (DNA): TGTGCCATCAGTGTGGGACAGGGCAGCGACGAGCAGTACTTC.

This chain uses TRBV5-1 with TRBJ2-3; maybe TRBD1 (6 bases). V gave up 0 bases and J gave up 3 bases, with 11 bases separating them. This CDR3 is built from 15 residues. Germline V CDR1 and CDR2: SGHRS, YFSETQ. DNA of the CDR3: TGCGCCAGCAGCTTGGGGACAGTAGGGACAGATACGCAGTATTTT. This sequence encodes CASSLGTVGTDTQYF.

V gene TRBV11-1 combines with J gene TRBJ1-2; 7 nucleotides line up with TRBD1. The CDR3 has 13 amino acids. From germline, CDR1 is SGHAT and CDR2 FQDESV (reference sequence). J lost 7 bases, V lost 4 bases, and 6 bases had no gene match. The CDR3 region is CASSSYDRVGYTF. The CDR3 DNA reads as TGTGCCAGCAGCTCGTACGACAGGGTTGGCTACACCTTC. Supplemented by reference TRBV11-1 and TRBJ1-2, the full variable domain reads EAEVAQSPRYKITEKSQAVAFWCDPISGHATLYWYRQILGQGPELLVQFQDESVVDDSQLPKDRFSAERLKGVDSTLKIQPAELGDSAMYLCASSSYDRVGYTFGSGTRLTVV.

The rearrangement links TRBV3-1 (or the pseudogene TRBV3-2) to TRBJ1-2; 8 nucleotides align to TRBD1. The J segment lost 4 bases and the V segment lost 0 bases, leaving 13 bases of the junction unmatched. Germline CDR1 and CDR2: LGHDT and YNNKEL (reference sequence). This CDR3 comprises 18 residues. CDR3 bases: TGTGCCAGCAGCCAAGAGCGGTGGTCGGACAGGGAAATCTATGGCTACACCTTC. Protein product: CASSQERWSDREIYGYTF.